Presented here are 20 T cell receptor beta chains from one specimen sequenced in a study of blood T cell repertoires in COVID-19. Libraries were prepared by immunoSEQ multiplex PCR; TCRdb keeps only in-frame clonotypes and omits some of them. The sample shows tens of thousands of clones, roughly 74% of them seen only once. Material for sequencing was peripheral blood. All receptors derive from an elderly woman with acute or convalescent COVID-19.

The chain is built from TRBV5-6 and TRBJ1-4; no definite D call. Deletions cut 0 bases from V and 7 bases from J, with 4 bases between. CDR1 and CDR2 (germline): SGHDT, YYEEEE. CDR3 length: 12 residues. In DNA, the CDR3 is TGTGCCAGCAGCTTGGTTCGTGAAAAACTGTTTTTT. Encoded protein: CASSLVREKLFF.

The chain has TRBV5-1 and TRBJ2-2; 10 bases map to TRBD1. Germline-derived CDR1 and CDR2 are SGHRS and YFSETQ. CDR3 size: 15 residues. After removal of 4 bases from V and 3 bases from J, the junction contained 3 bases not matched to a gene. CDR3 DNA: TGCGCCAGCAGCCGAGGGACAGGGGACACCGGGGAGCTGTTTTTT. Residues: CASSRGTGDTGELFF. Based on the CDR3 plus reference TRBV5-1 and TRBJ2-2, the full variable domain is KAGVTQTPRYLIKTRGQQVTLSCSPISGHRSVSWYQQTPGQGLQFLFEYFSETQRNKGNFPGRFSGRQFSNSRSEMNVSTLELGDSALYLCASSRGTGDTGELFFGEGSRLTVL.

The chain links TRBV15 to TRBJ1-5; maybe TRBD1 (6 bases). CDR1 and CDR2 from the germline V gene are LNHNV and YYDKDF (reference sequence). The CDR3 spans 17 residues. V was shortened by 8 bases and J by 2 bases, with 22 bases between the two germline ends. The chain's CDR3 is CATRSGHREGGNQPQHF. CDR3 coding DNA: TGTGCCACCCGGAGCGGGCATCGGGAGGGGGGCAATCAGCCCCAGCATTTT.

The V gene is TRBV7-8, the J gene TRBJ2-5; tentative D call: TRBD1 (6 bases). CDR1 SGHVS and CDR2 FQNEAQ come from the germline V gene. Trimming stripped 2 bases from V and 5 bases from J, with 15 bases between. The CDR3 spans 15 residues. For the CDR3, the DNA is TGTGCCAGCAGCTTATCCTCAGGGGCTGGTGAGACCCAGTACTTC. Translating it yields CASSLSSGAGETQYF.

The J gene is TRBJ1-1, the V gene TRBV11-3, with unresolved D. The CDR3 runs to 14 residues. Trimming removed 5 bases at V and 0 bases at J, with 10 bases between. Germline V gene data show CDR1 as SGHNT and CDR2 as YENEEA. The CDR3 loop is CASSLLYLNTEAFF. The CDR3 bases are TGTGCCAGCAGCCTCTTATATTTGAACACTGAAGCTTTCTTT. The entire variable domain, with the rest obtained from reference TRBV11-3 and TRBJ1-1, is as follows: EAGVVQSPRYKIIEKKQPVAFWCNPISGHNTLYWYLQNLGQGPELLIRYENEEAVDDSQLPKDRFSAERLKGVDSTLKIQPAELGDSAVYLCASSLLYLNTEAFFGQGTRLTVV.

The genes are TRBV5-6 and TRBJ2-6; TRBD2 matches at 8 bases. Germline V gene lookup returns CDR1 SGHDT and CDR2 YYEEEE. CDR3 length equals 17 residues. V shed 6 bases and J 3 bases; nucleotides not matched to a gene: 11. CDR3 sequence reads: CASIRPGGAGGANVLTF. The DNA for the CDR3 is TGTGCCAGCATCCGCCCCGGGGGGGCGGGTGGGGCCAACGTCCTGACTTTC.

The chain is built from TRBV10-3 and TRBJ2-3; D call uncertain. The germline gives CDR1 ENHRY, CDR2 SYGVKD. The CDR3 length is 11 residues. Trimming took off 0 bases at V and 10 bases at J, with 5 bases between the two ends. The CDR3 is CAISESEPQYF. In DNA form, the CDR3 reads TGTGCCATCAGTGAGTCGGAGCCGCAGTATTTT.

The chain is built from TRBV4-1 and TRBJ2-2, with D possibly being TRBD1 (5 bases). This CDR3 contains 16 residues. V was pared by 7 bases and J by 2 bases, with 17 bases between. The germline CDR1 and CDR2 sequences are MGHRA and YSYEKL. The CDR3 DNA follows: TGCGCCAGCACCAAAGGGGTTCTGGGTAACACCGGGGAGCTGTTTTTT. Protein sequence: CASTKGVLGNTGELFF.

The V and J genes are TRBV28 and TRBJ1-4; no clear D. The CDR3 runs to 14 residues. V was shortened by 7 bases and J by 0 bases, with 9 bases between the two germline ends. The germline V gene has CDR1 MDHEN and CDR2 SYDVKM. The CDR3 is CASTTAATNEKLFF. The CDR3 DNA reads TGTGCCAGCACTACAGCTGCAACTAATGAAAAACTGTTTTTT. The variable domain in full, completed from reference TRBV28 and TRBJ1-4, reads DVKVTQSSRYLVKRTGEKVFLECVQDMDHENMFWYRQDPGLGLRLIYFSYDVKMKEKGDIPEGYSVSREKKERFSLILESASTNQTSMYLCASTTAATNEKLFFGSGTQLSVL.

The rearrangement joins TRBV19 to TRBJ2-1; 10 nucleotides line up with TRBD2. The germline V gene has CDR1 LNHDA and CDR2 SQIVND (reference sequence). The CDR3 has 16 amino acids. J gave up 4 bases and V 0 bases, and 3 bases lay outside the gene matches. DNA for the CDR3: TGTGCCAGTAGTATAGATCTAGCGGGAGTTTACAATGAGCAGTTCTTC. The encoded protein is CASSIDLAGVYNEQFF. The whole variable domain, filled in from reference TRBV19 and TRBJ2-1, reads DGGITQSPKYLFRKEGQNVTLSCEQNLNHDAMYWYRQDPGQGLRLIYYSQIVNDFQKGDIAEGYSVSREKKESFPLTVTSAQKNPTAFYLCASSIDLAGVYNEQFFGPGTRLTVL.

The V and J genes are TRBV7-2 and TRBJ2-5, with TRBD1 matching 7 bases. V was pared by 5 bases and J by 4 bases, with 7 bases of the junction left unmatched. The CDR3 runs to 14 residues. In germline, CDR1 is SGHTA, CDR2 FQGNSA. CDR3 coding DNA: TGTGCCAGCAGCCGGGACAAGGGGGCAGAGACCCAGTACTTC. Amino acids: CASSRDKGAETQYF.

This rearrangement joins TRBV6-5 to TRBJ2-7; D call uncertain. The germline V gene encodes CDR1 MNHEY and CDR2 SVGAGI. This CDR3 comprises 13 residues. Trimming removed 3 bases from V and 3 bases from J, with 9 bases in between. The CDR3 sequence is CASSYRLRYEQYF. CDR3 DNA sequence: TGTGCCAGCAGTTATCGCCTGCGCTACGAGCAGTACTTC.

The chain uses TRBV2 and TRBJ1-6; TRBD1 agrees at 8 bases. V trimming: 9 bases; J trimming: 4 bases; junction bases outside the gene matches: 5. Germline V gene data show CDR1 as SNHLY and CDR2 as FYNNEI. The CDR3 has 14 residues. Here the CDR3 reads CASSTGGYNSPLHF. In DNA form, the CDR3 reads TGTGCCAGTTCAACAGGGGGTTATAATTCACCCCTCCACTTT.

The chain has TRBV5-5 and TRBJ2-1; the D gene is possibly TRBD1 (5 bases). The CDR3 totals 17 residues. Germline V lookup: CDR1 SGHKS, CDR2 YYEKEE (reference sequence). V was clipped by 0 bases and J by 4 bases, with 17 bases between them. Here the CDR3 reads CASSLGLGGAGYNEQFF. DNA of the CDR3: TGTGCCAGCAGCTTGGGATTGGGCGGAGCAGGGTACAATGAGCAGTTCTTC.

The chain couples TRBV27 to TRBJ2-2; 10 bases fit TRBD2. The CDR3 sequence is 17 residues long. Losses at the gene ends were 10 bases for V and 0 bases for J; bases not matched to a gene: 11. Per germline, CDR1 MNHEY and CDR2 SMNVEV (reference sequence). CDR3 loop: CAKRIAGGLPNTGELFF. The DNA of the CDR3 is TGTGCCAAAAGGATAGCGGGAGGCCTACCGAACACCGGGGAGCTGTTTTTT.

The rearrangement links TRBV25-1 to TRBJ1-5, with 9 nucleotides matching TRBD1. CDR1 is MGHDK, CDR2 SYGVNS, per germline. The trim removed 1 base at V and 5 bases at J, leaving 3 bases unmatched. The CDR3 covers 15 residues. CDR3 DNA sequence: TGTGCCAGCAGTGAATCGACAGGGGGGGATCAGCCCCAGCATTTT. It translates to CASSESTGGDQPQHF.

In this sample, this clone turned up a few times. This chain uses TRBV19 with TRBJ1-1; possible D gene TRBD1, 6 bases. The V end lost 5 bases, the J end lost 5 bases, and 15 bases lay between the germline ends. Germline lookup yields CDR1 LNHDA and CDR2 SQIVND (reference sequence). This CDR3 comprises 14 residues. DNA of the CDR3: TGTGCCAGTAGTTCAGAGGGGGTTTGGACTGAAGCTTTCTTT. Translating gives CASSSEGVWTEAFF.

The chain carries TRBV4-3 and TRBJ2-6; 7 positions match TRBD2. Germline lookup yields CDR1 LGHNA and CDR2 YSLEER. CDR3 length: 16 residues. V lost 0 bases, J lost 3 bases, and 2 bases stayed unmatched. In DNA, the CDR3 is TGCGCCAGCAGCCAAGAGGCGGGGGATGGGGCCAACGTCCTGACTTTC. Translation: CASSQEAGDGANVLTF.

This chain links TRBV11-2 with TRBJ2-1; 12 nucleotides match TRBD1. Germline CDR1 reads SGHAT; CDR2 reads FQNNGV. CDR3 size: 15 residues. V shed 5 bases, J shed 9 bases, and the junction held 8 bases outside the gene matches. CDR3 sequence (DNA): TGTGCCAGCAGCCTGGGACAGGGGGCCCACAGTGAGCAGTTCTTC. Amino acid sequence: CASSLGQGAHSEQFF.

This clone was counted once. The J gene is TRBJ1-2, the V gene TRBV12-3 or TRBV12-4; D is unclear. Trimming shortened V by 3 bases and J by 5 bases, and 4 bases separated the two germline ends. The CDR3 has 11 residues. The CDR3 coding sequence is TGTGCCAGCAGTTTCGGGTATGGCTACACCTTC. Its translation: CASSFGYGYTF.